This TCR beta chain was retrieved from a study of blood T cell repertoires in COVID-19 (dated by TCRdb to 2020 to 2022). Regarding the complete study: Samples covering the acute and convalescent phases of COVID-19 were provided by collaborators in the United States, Italy and Spain. The material from the prospective study consisted of cDNA or gDNA derived from T cells, B-cell-depleted T cells, or PBMCs. Samples were obtained from the ongoing ImmuneRACE study (first 160 participants) and from some 1,200 subjects provided by 6 global collaborators. The sample metadata nearly always contained a de-identified subject ID, COVID-19 status, age in years and sex. The repertoires were released in a freely available public database intended as a resource for research on the immune response to SARS-CoV-2. The dataset comprised deeply sampled blood TCRbeta repertoires from subjects exposed to, actively infected with, or recovered from COVID-19. Where available, HLA class I and class II types were taken from metadata supplied by the sample provider and were not determined by assay-based typing.

A second Seattle source provided samples from volunteer blood donors who had recovered from COVID-19. The collaborating institutions used their own protocols to collect whole blood in K2EDTA tubes. Collaborator samples were shipped for TCRbeta analysis as frozen whole blood, isolated PBMCs, or DNA extracted from either sample type. With respect to this clone: Its antigen target is currently unknown. There are no base qualities to consult, and no much larger clone falls within one base.

What the authors observed across the whole study: How much clinical and demographic metadata was included differed by source and by participant, and the metadata was provided uncurated.

The junction shows trimming of 7 bases on V and 4 bases on J, plus 19 bases between the germline ends. The CDR1 and CDR2 encoded by the germline V gene are MNHEY and SVGAGI. The CDR3 spans 15 residues, from the cysteine through the phenylalanine. Only CDR3 DNA remains: 45 bases, in frame from the first base. TCRbeta CDR3 regions were amplified from genomic DNA using the immunoSEQ Assay, a bias-controlled multiplex PCR. As for the original processing: The number of nucleated cells in each sample was estimated from the amplification of reference gene primers within the assay. Sequence reads were collapsed and filtered to measure the absolute abundance of every unique TCRbeta CDR3 rearrangement. For each sample, productive Simpson clonality was calculated as the square root of Simpson's diversity index across productive rearrangements. Drawn from immuneACCESS, this table holds only the in-frame rearrangements with V and J called that TCRdb kept. Clones are partly lost; checked studies trace under half to an unresolved V gene and leave the rest unexplained. The DNA gave D and trimming, while V, J and clone size come from that table. The sample table shows fewer than 200,000 clones, and roughly nine tenths are seen once. The ten most abundant clones make up approximately 2% of the sample.

This clonotype was sampled from a young man who had recovered from COVID-19. This chain is built from TRBV6-5 and TRBJ1-1; TRBD1 is possibly the D segment (6 matching bases). Sample: peripheral blood. The sequence in DNA is TGTGCCAGCAATTCACCCGCAGGGGCGGGCACTGAAGCTTTCTTT. It translates as CASNSPAGAGTEAFF.